One sample yielded the 22 T cell receptor beta chains listed below, sequenced in a study of breast tumors, draining lymph nodes, adjacent tissues. The lymph nodes were axillary draining lymph nodes from breast cancer patients. TCRdb redid the calling of the multiplex PCR reads with MiXCR, one entry per CDR3 protein. The profile covers 150,000 to 200,000 distinct CDR3 sequences, with approximately 30% appearing a single time and 3.5% to 4.5% taken by the ten largest. Sequencing was carried out using axillary lymph node tissue. The source is a female donor with breast cancer. Some clones in this sample may be carry-over from other donors' samples.

This clonotype was observed a few times. V usage is TRBV12-3 or TRBV12-4 and J usage is TRBJ2-7; tentative D call: TRBD1 (6 bases). The V end was cut by 1 base, the J end by 7 bases, with 17 bases between. This CDR3 contains 15 residues. In nucleotides, the CDR3 is TGTGCCAGCAGTTTAGGGCGCCAGGGGTTCGATGAGCAGTACTTC. Residues: CASSLGRQGFDEQYF.

In regard to this clonotype: Just one base apart from a much larger clone, this may be a read error. The genes are TRBV20-1 and TRBJ2-2; 8 bases map to TRBD1. Germline loops: CDR1 DFQATT, CDR2 SNEGSKA (reference sequence). The CDR3 runs 13 residues. The CDR3 region is CSADRGPTGALFF. In nucleotides, the CDR3 is TGCAGTGCTGACAGGGGCCCCACCGGGGCGCTGTTTTTT.

This clonotype was counted between two and nine times. The chain links TRBV5-6 to TRBJ2-1; TRBD2 aligns across 15 bases. The V segment lost 4 bases and the J segment 5 bases; nucleotides outside the gene matches: 19. Germline V gives CDR1 SGHDT, CDR2 YYEEEE. The CDR3 extends over 21 amino acids. The CDR3 DNA follows: TGTGCCAGCAGCCCGATACAGGCACGCGGACTAGCGGGGGGGCGGGACAATGAGCAGTTCTTC. Protein product: CASSPIQARGLAGGRDNEQFF.

In its sample, this clonotype was seen many times. The rearrangement links TRBV5-8 to TRBJ2-2, with a weak D call TRBD1 (5 bases). Trimming took off 2 bases at V and 2 bases at J, with 7 bases between the two ends. The CDR3 runs to 14 residues. Germline V gene sequence: CDR1 SGHTS, CDR2 YDEGEE. In DNA form, the CDR3 reads TGTGCCAGCAGCTTTGACAGTAACACCGGGGAGCTGTTTTTT. This sequence encodes CASSFDSNTGELFF.

This clonotype was recorded at least ten times. This sequence joins TRBV7-2 and TRBJ2-7; D call uncertain. The CDR3 is made up of 12 amino acids. V was trimmed by 5 bases and J by 6 bases, leaving 11 bases between them. The V gene's germline CDR1 is SGHTA and CDR2 FQGNSA. CDR3 DNA sequence: TGTGCCAGCAGCCAACCGCTAGGCGAGCAGTACTTC. Encoded protein: CASSQPLGEQYF.

This clonotype was recorded a few times. This may stem from a read error, because a much larger clone lies one nucleotide away. The chain combines TRBV28 with TRBJ2-1; D tentatively reads TRBD1 or TRBD2 (5 bases each). CDR3 size: 13 residues. Germline CDR1 MDHEN, CDR2 SYDVKM. Trimming pared 7 bases from V and 3 bases from J, leaving 10 bases between. CDR3 in amino acids: CASTLGGYNEQFF. CDR3 coding DNA: TGTGCCAGCACTCTTGGGGGCTACAATGAGCAGTTCTTC.

This sequence joins TRBV6-1 and TRBJ1-2; D is possibly TRBD1 (5 bases). The CDR3 has 11 amino acids. From germline, CDR1 is MNHNS and CDR2 SASEGT. V dropped 6 bases and J dropped 7 bases, with 9 bases sitting between them. The CDR3 DNA sequence: TGTGCCAGCAGCCGGGACGGTGGCTACACCTTC. It translates to CASSRDGGYTF.

This sequence joins TRBV2 and TRBJ2-7; 13 bases map to TRBD2. The CDR3 is 14 amino acids. Trimming at V came to 4 bases and at J to 6 bases, leaving 3 bases not matched to a gene. Germline values: CDR1 SNHLY, CDR2 FYNNEI. This CDR3 reads CASSVGTSGTEQYF. DNA for the CDR3: TGTGCCAGCAGTGTCGGGACTAGCGGGACCGAGCAGTACTTC.

A note on this clonotype: This may come from a read error, since a much larger clone is one base off. J is TRBJ2-7 and V is TRBV11-2; the D gene is possibly TRBD1 (7 bases). The germline V gene has CDR1 SGHAT and CDR2 FQNNGV. CDR3 length: 15 residues. The V gene lost 5 bases and the J gene lost 7 bases, with 21 bases spanning the gap. CDR3 sequence reads: CASSPRGRGVNEQYF. CDR3 nucleotide sequence: TGTGCCAGCAGCCCAAGGGGGCGGGGTGTTAATGAGCAGTACTTC.

The gene calls are TRBV30 and TRBJ1-2; the match to TRBD1 covers 9 bases. With V trimmed by 4 bases and J by 2 bases, 5 bases remained unmatched. This CDR3 comprises 14 residues. The V gene's germline CDR1 is GTSNPN and CDR2 SVGIG (reference sequence). The CDR3 DNA reads TGTGCCTGGATGGGGACAGGGAGAAACTATGGCTACACCTTC. Protein product: CAWMGTGRNYGYTF.

The chain employs TRBV20-1 and TRBJ1-5; the D gene is possibly TRBD1 (5 bases). This CDR3 is built from 14 residues. Germline CDR1 is DFQATT and CDR2 is SNEGSKA (reference sequence). V was trimmed by 1 base and J by 13 bases, leaving 20 bases between them. The CDR3 DNA sequence: TGCAGTGCTAGAGTCTTGGCGGCGGGACGGGAGCAGCATTTT. This sequence encodes CSARVLAAGREQHF.

V and J are TRBV7-6 and TRBJ2-3, with TRBD2 matching over 9 bases. Germline assignment: CDR1 SGHVS and CDR2 FNYEAQ. The junction had 9 bases not matched to a gene; V was cut back by 5 bases and J by 6 bases. The CDR3 totals 15 residues. CDR3: CASSPHLAGVDTQYF. CDR3 coding DNA: TGTGCCAGCAGCCCCCATTTAGCGGGAGTTGATACGCAGTATTTT. The variable domain in full, completed from reference TRBV7-6 and TRBJ2-3, reads GAGVSQSPRYKVTKRGQDVALRCDPISGHVSLYWYRQALGQGPEFLTYFNYEAQQDKSGLPNDRFSAERPEGSISTLTIQRTEQRDSAMYRCASSPHLAGVDTQYFGPGTRLTVL.

The rearrangement joins TRBV9 to TRBJ1-6, with D unresolved. In germline, CDR1 is SGDLS, CDR2 YYNGEE. Trimming shortened V by 0 bases and J by 8 bases, and 15 bases separated the two germline ends. The length of the CDR3 is 16 residues. The CDR3 region has the DNA TGTGCCAGCAGCGTAGTTAGTTCTGGGTTAGATTCACCCCTCCACTTT. It specifies CASSVVSSGLDSPLHF.

There are many counts of this clonotype. V and J are TRBV3-1 and TRBJ2-2, with D possibly TRBD2 on 5 matching bases. The CDR3 consists of 15 residues. The germline V and J ends were trimmed by 2 bases and 6 bases, with 13 bases remaining between them. Germline V gene data show CDR1 as LGHDT and CDR2 as YNNKEL (reference sequence). The CDR3 DNA reads as TGTGCCAGCAGCCAAAGAGGGAACGGTCCCGGGGAGCTGTTTTTT. Protein: CASSQRGNGPGELFF.

The J gene is TRBJ1-5, the V gene TRBV3-1; 7 bases line up with TRBD1. The junction had 10 bases not matched to a gene; V was cut back by 0 bases and J by 2 bases. The CDR3 runs to 18 residues. Germline lookup yields CDR1 LGHDT and CDR2 YNNKEL (reference sequence). The CDR3 DNA is TGTGCCAGCAGCCAAGAATTGGGGAGTGACAGGGGCAATCAGCCCCAGCATTTT. Translating it yields CASSQELGSDRGNQPQHF.

This clonotype was seen ten or more times. The J gene is TRBJ2-3, the V gene TRBV4-1; the D is unclear. V lost 0 bases and J lost 0, with 10 bases in between. The germline gives CDR1 MGHRA, CDR2 YSYEKL. The length of the CDR3 is 16 residues. CDR3 region: CASSQELPRSTDTQYF. CDR3 bases: TGCGCCAGCAGCCAAGAACTGCCGCGCAGCACAGATACGCAGTATTTT.

The V call is TRBV18, the J call TRBJ1-2; 10 bases are a match to TRBD1. J lost 0 bases, V lost 3 bases, and 4 bases had no gene match. Germline lookup yields CDR1 KGHSH and CDR2 LQKENI. The CDR3 loop spans 16 amino acids. Written as DNA, the CDR3 is TGTGCCAGCTCACCGCGGACAGGGGGGACTAACTATGGCTACACCTTC. Amino acids: CASSPRTGGTNYGYTF.

This clonotype was counted only a few times. The chain has TRBV2 and TRBJ1-2; D gene uncertain. The CDR3 consists of 12 residues. The V and J ends lost 5 bases and 6 bases respectively, with 10 bases between them. Germline V CDR1 and CDR2: SNHLY, FYNNEI. CDR3 residues: CASSQDGDGYTF. The CDR3 coding sequence is TGTGCCAGCAGTCAAGACGGGGATGGCTACACCTTC.

The sample holds a few counts of this clonotype. J is TRBJ2-4 and V is TRBV29-1; tentatively, D is TRBD1 or TRBD2 (5 bases each). V was shortened by 1 base and J by 3 bases, with 13 bases between the two germline ends. The length of the CDR3 is 15 residues. CDR1 and CDR2 from the germline V gene are SQVTM and ANQGSEA. CDR3 sequence: CSVEGGVDGKNIQYF. CDR3 sequence (DNA): TGCAGCGTTGAAGGAGGGGTCGATGGCAAAAACATTCAGTACTTC.

The table lists this clonotype with many counts. This chain joins TRBV7-9 and TRBJ1-2; D is ambiguous. Germline V CDR1 and CDR2: SEHNR, FQNEAQ (reference sequence). The V end was cut by 7 bases, the J end by 7 bases, with 22 bases between. The CDR3 contains 15 residues. As DNA, the CDR3 is TGTGCCAGCACCCATATCGATAGGGTATTTCGTGGCTACACCTTC. It specifies CASTHIDRVFRGYTF.

The chain employs TRBV2 and TRBJ2-1, with D possibly being TRBD2 (5 bases). Deletions cut 2 bases from V and 8 bases from J, with 13 bases between. The CDR3 runs to 14 residues. The germline V gene encodes CDR1 SNHLY and CDR2 FYNNEI. The CDR3 nucleotides are TGTGCCAGCAGTGAAAAGGGCTGGCGGGATGAGCAGTTCTTC. Its translation: CASSEKGWRDEQFF. Using reference TRBV2 and TRBJ2-1 for the parts outside the CDR3, the full variable domain is EPEVTQTPSHQVTQMGQEVILRCVPISNHLYFYWYRQILGQKVEFLVSFYNNEISEKSEIFDDQFSVERPDGSNFTLKIRSTKLEDSAMYFCASSEKGWRDEQFFGPGTRLTVL.

A remark on this clonotype: The CDR3 does not end in the conserved phenylalanine or tryptophan, so this is likely a read error. The chain links TRBV20-1 to TRBJ1-3; possible D gene TRBD1, 5 bases. The CDR3 is 15 amino acids. V was trimmed by 6 bases and J by 0 bases, leaving 15 bases between them. From germline, CDR1 is DFQATT and CDR2 SNEGSKA (reference sequence). CDR3 sequence (DNA): TGCAGTGCGGGACGGGACCGGAGCTCTGGAAACACCATATATCTT. Protein: CSAGRDRSSGNTIYL.